Each of the 26 T cell receptor beta chains below was sequenced from the same sample in a study of beta chain features in type 1 diabetes. Expressed TCRB transcripts got sequenced, as all isolated RNA was reverse transcribed. The table came from immunoSEQ multiplex PCR; TCRdb's copy has only in-frame clones and leaves some out. This sample has about 470,000 clones; about 30% occur once, and the top ten carry roughly 0.066%. Sequencing was carried out using naive CD4+ T cells from blood. The receptors originated from a young man in good health.

In DNA form, the CDR3 reads TGCGCCAGCAGTCGGAGGGACAGGTCCTACAATGAGCAGTTCTTC. Protein: CASSRRDRSYNEQFF. This rearrangement joins TRBV5-1 to TRBJ2-1, with TRBD1 identical over 8 bases. The V gene's germline CDR1 is SGHRS and CDR2 YFSETQ. The CDR3 extends over 15 amino acids. Trimming took 5 bases from V and 1 from J; bases not matched to a gene: 5. Complete variable domain (other parts from reference TRBV5-1 and TRBJ2-1): KAGVTQTPRYLIKTRGQQVTLSCSPISGHRSVSWYQQTPGQGLQFLFEYFSETQRNKGNFPGRFSGRQFSNSRSEMNVSTLELGDSALYLCASSRRDRSYNEQFFGPGTRLTVL.

This clone was observed a handful of times. The chain is built from TRBV20-1 and TRBJ2-7, with no clear D. Germline loops: CDR1 DFQATT, CDR2 SNEGSKA (reference sequence). This CDR3 contains 11 residues. V was trimmed by 7 bases and J by 1 base, leaving 8 bases between them. The CDR3 DNA sequence: TGCAGTGGTCAGACGTCCTACGAGCAGTACTTC. Translated: CSGQTSYEQYF.

V is TRBV5-1 and J is TRBJ2-6; D might be TRBD1 (6 bases). The germline gives CDR1 SGHRS, CDR2 YFSETQ. CDR3 length: 14 amino acids. V shed 7 bases and J shed 0 bases, with 8 bases lying between them. The CDR3: CASEDSSGANVLTF. DNA for the CDR3: TGCGCCAGCGAGGACAGCTCTGGGGCCAACGTCCTGACTTTC.

A few counts support this clone. The CDR3 nucleotides read TGTGCCAGCAGCGTTGGGTGGGGGCCAGATACGCAGTATTTT. Amino acids: CASSVGWGPDTQYF. The chain combines TRBV9 with TRBJ2-3; tentatively, D is TRBD1 (6 bases). V gave up 2 bases and J gave up 4 bases, with 11 bases separating them. Per the germline V gene, CDR1 is SGDLS and CDR2 is YYNGEE. This CDR3 is built from 14 residues.

A few counts support this clone. The chain has TRBV28 and TRBJ2-7; D tentatively fits TRBD1 or TRBD2 (5 bases each). Germline V gene data show CDR1 as MDHEN and CDR2 as SYDVKM. The CDR3 is 14 residues long. V lost 4 bases to trimming and J lost 6 bases, with 16 bases between them. CDR3 residues: CASSSSGDRGEQYF. In DNA form, the CDR3 reads TGTGCCAGCAGTTCCTCCGGGGACCGGGGCGAGCAGTACTTC.

The rearrangement uses TRBV7-2 and TRBJ2-3; 8 nucleotides line up with TRBD1. Germline trimming cut 2 bases from V and 2 bases from J; bases unmatched to any gene: 3. There are 15 residues in the CDR3. Germline V CDR1 and CDR2: SGHTA, FQGNSA. The CDR3 nucleotides read TGTGCCAGCAGCTTATACAGGGGGTACACAGATACGCAGTATTTT. Its protein is CASSLYRGYTDTQYF.

This chain links TRBV6-6 with TRBJ2-7; 9 positions agree with TRBD2. There are 15 residues in the CDR3. The germline gives CDR1 MNHNY, CDR2 SVGAGI (reference sequence). V shed 2 bases, J shed 3 bases, and the junction held 5 bases outside the gene matches. The CDR3 spells CASSYSLAGSYEQYF. CDR3 nucleotides: TGTGCCAGCAGTTACAGTCTAGCGGGAAGCTACGAGCAGTACTTC.

This clone showed up just a few times. The genes are TRBV30 and TRBJ1-2; 8 bases fit TRBD1. J gave up 6 bases and V 5 bases, and 2 bases lay outside the gene matches. Germline V gene sequence: CDR1 GTSNPN, CDR2 SVGIG (reference sequence). The CDR3 runs to 11 residues. CDR3 loop: CAWQTGDGYTF. The CDR3 bases are TGTGCCTGGCAGACAGGGGATGGCTACACCTTC. Filled out from reference TRBV30 and TRBJ1-2, the complete variable domain reads SQTIHQWPATLVQPVGSPLSLECTVEGTSNPNLYWYRQAAGRGLQLLFYSVGIGQISSEVPQNLSASRPQDRQFILSSKKLLLSDSGFYLCAWQTGDGYTFGSGTRLTVV.

This clone occurred a few times. The chain uses TRBV27 and TRBJ2-5; D not resolved. The CDR3 is 13 amino acids. Trimming took off 4 bases at V and 7 bases at J, with 13 bases between the two ends. Germline V gene data show CDR1 as MNHEY and CDR2 as SMNVEV (reference sequence). As DNA, the CDR3 is TGTGCCAGCAGTTCCTACCTGCTGGGGACCCAGTACTTC. Translated, it gives CASSSYLLGTQYF.

This clone was found a few times. The chain has TRBV9 and TRBJ2-7; no reliable D call. Trimming left V 7 bases short and J 6 bases short, with 17 bases between. CDR1 is SGDLS and CDR2 is YYNGEE in the germline V gene. CDR3 size: 13 residues. This CDR3 is CASGKRSMSEQYF. CDR3 DNA: TGTGCCAGCGGGAAGCGCTCTATGAGCGAGCAGTACTTC. The full variable domain, with the rest looked up from reference TRBV9 and TRBJ2-7, is DSGVTQTPKHLITATGQRVTLRCSPRSGDLSVYWYQQSLDQGLQFLIQYYNGEERAKGNILERFSAQQFPDLHSELNLSSLELGDSALYFCASGKRSMSEQYFGPGTRLTVT.

This clone has only a few counts. CDR3 sequence (DNA): TGTGCCTGGAGCTCGAGGAGGACTAGCGGGAGGGAAGAGACCCAGTACTTC. Encoded protein: CAWSSRRTSGREETQYF. V usage is TRBV30 and J usage is TRBJ2-5; 15 bases are shared with TRBD2. This CDR3 has 17 amino acids. Trimming at V came to 3 bases and at J to 3 bases, leaving 8 bases not matched to a gene. Germline V gene sequence: CDR1 GTSNPN, CDR2 SVGIG (reference sequence).

V is TRBV6-1 and J is TRBJ1-1; D perhaps matches TRBD1 (5 bases). The CDR3 contains 13 residues. Germline V gene lookup returns CDR1 MNHNS and CDR2 SASEGT. V lost 5 bases, J lost 5 bases, and 12 bases lay in between. CDR3 nucleotides: TGTGCCAGCAGTTCCAGGGAGAGTACTGAAGCTTTCTTT. Translation gives CASSSRESTEAFF.

Details on this clone: Other DNA sequences in this sample translate to the same CDR3. V gene TRBV20-1 combines with J gene TRBJ2-7; D gene ambiguous. V lost 3 bases, J lost 4 bases, and 7 bases lay in between. The CDR3 sequence is 11 residues long. The germline CDR1 and CDR2 sequences are DFQATT and SNEGSKA (reference sequence). The CDR3 nucleotides are TGCAGTGCTAGGGGTGGTTACGAGCAGTACTTC. Its translation: CSARGGYEQYF.

This chain links TRBV28 with TRBJ2-1, with 8 bases identical to TRBD2. This CDR3 contains 16 residues. Germline trimming cut 5 bases from V and 1 base from J; bases unmatched to any gene: 7. CDR1 is MDHEN, CDR2 SYDVKM, per germline. In DNA form, the CDR3 reads TGTGCCAGCAGTCCAAGACTAGCGCTTTCCTACAATGAGCAGTTCTTC. This sequence encodes CASSPRLALSYNEQFF.

This rearrangement joins TRBV18 to TRBJ2-5; either TRBD1 or TRBD2 may supply D (5 bases each). CDR1 is KGHSH, CDR2 LQKENI, per germline. The length of the CDR3 is 13 residues. V lost 6 bases to trimming and J lost 5 bases, with 13 bases between them. The CDR3 protein is CASSRDLLETQYF. CDR3 in DNA: TGTGCCAGCTCTCGGGACCTTCTTGAGACCCAGTACTTC.

This clone has just a few counts. The J gene is TRBJ2-7, the V gene TRBV6-6, with 10 bases lining up with TRBD2. Germline-derived CDR1 and CDR2 are MNHNY and SVGAGI (reference sequence). J gave up 6 bases and V 5 bases, and 13 bases lay outside the gene matches. The CDR3 has 16 amino acids. Written as DNA, the CDR3 is TGTGCCAGCAGTCTGGGGCTAGCGGGAGCGGACGGCGAGCAGTACTTC. Its protein is CASSLGLAGADGEQYF.

CDR3: CALRLISTGELFF. The CDR3 DNA reads TGTGCCCTTCGTCTCATATCTACCGGGGAGCTGTTTTTT. The chain links TRBV10-3 to TRBJ2-2, with D unclear. Trimming stripped 11 bases from V and 5 bases from J, with 15 bases between. This CDR3 has 13 amino acids. The germline V gene has CDR1 ENHRY and CDR2 SYGVKD.

This clone was observed a few times. The gene calls are TRBV5-1 and TRBJ2-7; D gene unclear. Trimming removed 1 base from V and 2 bases from J, with 10 bases in between. This CDR3 region has 14 residues. The V gene's germline CDR1 is SGHRS and CDR2 YFSETQ. Written as DNA, the CDR3 is TGCGCCAGCAGCTTGAGGGTGGAAGCCTACGAGCAGTACTTC. This gives the protein CASSLRVEAYEQYF.

The chain is built from TRBV6-6 and TRBJ2-1; D is perhaps TRBD1 (6 bases). Germline V gives CDR1 MNHNY, CDR2 SVGAGI (reference sequence). The CDR3 is made up of 13 amino acids. V dropped 4 bases and J dropped 8 bases, with 12 bases sitting between them. CDR3 region: CASSLGHWDEQFF. Written as DNA, the CDR3 is TGTGCCAGCAGTTTGGGACACTGGGATGAGCAGTTCTTC.

This clone showed up just a few times. This chain uses TRBV4-2 with TRBJ2-7, with 8 bases matching TRBD2. The CDR3 runs to 17 residues. Germline V gives CDR1 LGHNA, CDR2 YNFKEQ. V trimming: 0 bases; J trimming: 3 bases; junction bases outside the gene matches: 10. The CDR3 region is CASSQDSSGLVGYEQYF. The CDR3 coding sequence is TGTGCCAGCAGCCAAGATAGTTCGGGACTAGTTGGCTACGAGCAGTACTTC.

This clone was detected only a few times. The rearrangement links TRBV5-1 to TRBJ2-1, with D maybe TRBD2 (5 bases). V shed 0 bases and J shed 4 bases, with 8 bases lying between them. The CDR3 sequence is 14 residues long. Germline values: CDR1 SGHRS, CDR2 YFSETQ. For the CDR3, the DNA is TGCGCCAGCAGCTTGGGGCTAGCATACAATGAGCAGTTCTTC. It yields the protein CASSLGLAYNEQFF.

This clone occurred once. This chain connects TRBV6-5 to TRBJ2-1; tentative D call: TRBD1 (6 bases). The CDR3 spans 16 residues. V shed 0 bases and J shed 5 bases, with 14 bases lying between them. CDR1 and CDR2 (germline): MNHEY, SVGAGI. The CDR3 coding sequence is TGTGCCAGCAGTTACTCAGGGACACGTCCGAACAATGAGCAGTTCTTC. Encoded protein: CASSYSGTRPNNEQFF.

The chain carries TRBV15 and TRBJ2-5, with TRBD1 as a possible D gene (6 bases). This CDR3 region has 14 residues. Germline values: CDR1 LNHNV, CDR2 YYDKDF (reference sequence). Trimming took 1 base from V and 0 from J, leaving 6 bases between them. This chain's CDR3 is CATSRGTDQETQYF. In DNA, the CDR3 is TGTGCCACCAGCAGAGGGACAGACCAAGAGACCCAGTACTTC.

This clone was seen a few times. This same CDR3 is encoded by further DNA sequences in the sample. The V gene is TRBV29-1, the J gene TRBJ2-1, with D possibly being TRBD2 (6 bases). The CDR3 loop spans 13 amino acids. Between the trimmed V and J ends, which lost 4 bases and 2 bases, there was a span of 9 bases. Germline V gene data show CDR1 as SQVTM and CDR2 as ANQGSEA. The CDR3: CSVGGVAYNEQFF. CDR3 nucleotide sequence: TGCAGCGTTGGGGGGGTTGCCTACAATGAGCAGTTCTTC.

This clone was detected a few times. The rearrangement links TRBV5-6 to TRBJ1-2, with D hard to call. Germline V gives CDR1 SGHDT, CDR2 YYEEEE. Trimming left V 0 bases short and J 0 bases short, with 15 bases between. The CDR3 totals 17 residues. CDR3 nucleotides: TGTGCCAGCAGCTTGGGCTCAGCGATCTTAGCTAACTATGGCTACACCTTC. Amino acid sequence: CASSLGSAILANYGYTF. Full variable domain (rest looked up from reference TRBV5-6 and TRBJ1-2): DAGVTQSPTHLIKTRGQQVTLRCSPKSGHDTVSWYQQALGQGPQFIFQYYEEEERQRGNFPDRFSGHQFPNYSSELNVNALLLGDSALYLCASSLGSAILANYGYTFGSGTRLTVV.

A single count supports this clone. The chain couples TRBV2 to TRBJ2-5; a weak D match, TRBD1 (5 bases). Germline CDR1 reads SNHLY; CDR2 reads FYNNEI. The CDR3 sequence is 13 residues long. The V gene lost 5 bases and the J gene lost 4 bases, with 11 bases spanning the gap. The CDR3 region is CASSLQGRETQYF. In DNA form, the CDR3 reads TGTGCCAGCAGTTTGCAGGGTAGAGAGACCCAGTACTTC. The full variable domain, with the rest looked up from reference TRBV2 and TRBJ2-5, is EPEVTQTPSHQVTQMGQEVILRCVPISNHLYFYWYRQILGQKVEFLVSFYNNEISEKSEIFDDQFSVERPDGSNFTLKIRSTKLEDSAMYFCASSLQGRETQYFGPGTRLLVL.